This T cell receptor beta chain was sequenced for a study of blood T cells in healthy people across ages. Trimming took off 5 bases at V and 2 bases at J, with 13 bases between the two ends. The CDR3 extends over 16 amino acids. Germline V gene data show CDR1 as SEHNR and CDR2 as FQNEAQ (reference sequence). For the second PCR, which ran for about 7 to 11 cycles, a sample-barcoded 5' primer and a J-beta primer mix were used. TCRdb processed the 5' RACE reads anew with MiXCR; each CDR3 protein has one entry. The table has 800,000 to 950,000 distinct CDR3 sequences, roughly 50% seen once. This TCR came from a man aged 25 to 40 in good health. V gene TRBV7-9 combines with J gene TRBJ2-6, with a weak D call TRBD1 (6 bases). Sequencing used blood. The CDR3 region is CASSPDDRTGANVLTF. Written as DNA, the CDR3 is TGTGCCAGCAGCCCTGACGACAGGACTGGGGCCAACGTCCTGACTTTC.